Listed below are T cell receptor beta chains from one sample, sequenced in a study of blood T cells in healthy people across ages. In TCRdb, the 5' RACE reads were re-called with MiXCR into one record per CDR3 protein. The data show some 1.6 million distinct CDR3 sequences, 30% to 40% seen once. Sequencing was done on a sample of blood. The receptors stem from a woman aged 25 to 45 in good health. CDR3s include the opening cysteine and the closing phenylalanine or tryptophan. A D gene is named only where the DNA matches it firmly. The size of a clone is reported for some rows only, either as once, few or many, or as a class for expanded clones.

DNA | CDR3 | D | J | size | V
TGTGCCAGCAGCCCAACCGGGACAGGGGCGCACGAGCAGTACTTC | CASSPTGTGAHEQYF | TRBD1 | TRBJ2-7 | many | TRBV7-3
TGTGCCAGCAGCTTGAATCAGGGGTTTGAGCAGTACTTC | CASSLNQGFEQYF | . | TRBJ2-7 | . | TRBV7-8
TGTGCCAGCAGTCGGACCGGGGAGCTGTTTTTT | CASSRTGELFF | . | TRBJ2-2 | many | TRBV3-1
TGTGCCAGCAGGAATTTAGACTCCCTAACTTACGAGCAGTACTTC | CASRNLDSLTYEQYF | . | TRBJ2-7 | . | TRBV28
TGCAGCGTTGAAAGAGGGCGCACTGAAGCTTTCTTT | CSVERGRTEAFF | . | TRBJ1-1 | few | TRBV29-1
TGTGCCAGCAGCTTAGACAGGGGGCCTTTCGGTGAAAAACTGTTTTTT | CASSLDRGPFGEKLFF | TRBD1 | TRBJ1-4 | . | TRBV7-9
TGCAGCGCCAGTGGACAGGGAAACACCATATATTTT | CSASGQGNTIYF | . | TRBJ1-3 | . | TRBV29-1
TGTGCCAGCAGTGCAACAGGGGATGAGCAGTTCTTC | CASSATGDEQFF | TRBD1 | TRBJ2-1 | . | TRBV5-4
TGCAGTGCTAGAAGACAGGGGGGACGCACTGAAGCTTTCTTT | CSARRQGGRTEAFF | TRBD1 | TRBJ1-1 | . | TRBV20-1
TGTGCCAGCTCAGGGAGTATCAATGAGCAGTTCTTC | CASSGSINEQFF | . | TRBJ2-1 | few | TRBV28
TGTGCCAGCAGCACCCCTCCGACCATCAATGAGCAGTTCTTC | CASSTPPTINEQFF | . | TRBJ2-1 | . | TRBV7-9
TGCAGTCAAACTAGCGGAGAAAACTACGAGCAGTACTTC | CSQTSGENYEQYF | TRBD2 | TRBJ2-7 | . | TRBV20-1
TGTGCCAGCTCATCGACTAGCAAGCAAGATACGCAGTATTTT | CASSSTSKQDTQYF | TRBD2 | TRBJ2-3 | . | TRBV18
TGCAGTGCTAGAGAGCAGGAGACTAGCGGGCAGGGGGATACGCAGTATTTT | CSAREQETSGQGDTQYF | TRBD2 | TRBJ2-3 | few | TRBV20-1
TGTGCCAGCAGCGGAGAGGACAGATATAGCAATCAGCCCCAGCATTTT | CASSGEDRYSNQPQHF | . | TRBJ1-5 | . | TRBV7-2
TGTGCCAGCAGTTTCGCGCCCAGCTACAATGAGCAGTTCTTC | CASSFAPSYNEQFF | . | TRBJ2-1 | . | TRBV28
TGTGCCAGCACCAGGACAGGGGGATTCACTGAAGCTTTCTTT | CASTRTGGFTEAFF | TRBD1 | TRBJ1-1 | few | TRBV7-9
TGCGCCAGCAGCTTGACTCAGGGTTTATCCAATGAGCAGTTCTTC | CASSLTQGLSNEQFF | . | TRBJ2-1 | . | TRBV5-1
TGCGCCAGCAGCCAAGATGACAATCGAGCGGATTCACCCCTCCACTTT | CASSQDDNRADSPLHF | . | TRBJ1-6 | . | TRBV4-1
TGCAGTGCTAGAGATATAAGCGGGGGGAGGGACGAGCAGTACTTC | CSARDISGGRDEQYF | TRBD2 | TRBJ2-7 | . | TRBV20-1
TGCAGTGCTAGAGATCTGGACGAGCAGTACTTC | CSARDLDEQYF | . | TRBJ2-7 | few | TRBV20-1
TGTGCCAGCAGCCAGAACAGGGTGGGCACTGAAGCTTTCTTT | CASSQNRVGTEAFF | . | TRBJ1-1 | once | TRBV14
TGTGCCAGCAGTGGCACTGACAGTTCTCATCAGCCCCAGCATTTT | CASSGTDSSHQPQHF | . | TRBJ1-5 | . | TRBV6-1
TGCAGCGTTGCTGGGGGTTCGAGGGCGACTGAAGCTTTCTTT | CSVAGGSRATEAFF | . | TRBJ1-1 | . | TRBV29-1
TGTGCCATCAAGGACACGCGGACTAGCTTAAATACGCAGTATTTT | CAIKDTRTSLNTQYF | TRBD2 | TRBJ2-3 | many | TRBV10-3
TGCGCCAGCAGCCCCCCTAGGACAGGGGATAATAGCAATCAGCCCCAGCATTTT | CASSPPRTGDNSNQPQHF | TRBD1 | TRBJ1-5 | . | TRBV4-1
TGTGCCAGCAGCTTAGAGGACAGTAACGAAGCTTTCTTT | CASSLEDSNEAFF | . | TRBJ1-1 | few | TRBV7-9
TGTGCCAGCACCAAGGGAGCGGGAGGTCCTTATCGACAAGAGACCCAGTACTTC | CASTKGAGGPYRQETQYF | TRBD2 | TRBJ2-5 | . | TRBV6-1
TGTGCCATCAGTGATCAGCAGAGTATGAACACTGAAGCTTTCTTT | CAISDQQSMNTEAFF | . | TRBJ1-1 | few | TRBV10-3
TGTGCCAGCAGTGAAACGGCGGGGGCACCTTACAATGAGCAGTTCTTC | CASSETAGAPYNEQFF | . | TRBJ2-1 | . | TRBV6-1
TGTGCCAGCAGTTTAGGGGTCGCCAATGAGCAGTTCTTC | CASSLGVANEQFF | . | TRBJ2-1 | few | TRBV12-3/TRBV12-4
TGCAGTGCTAGAGATCGAAAAAGAAGCCTCAATCAGCCCCAGCATTTT | CSARDRKRSLNQPQHF | . | TRBJ1-5 | few | TRBV20-1
TGCAGCGTCATTATAACAGGGGCGGGGGACTATGGCTACACCTTC | CSVIITGAGDYGYTF | TRBD1 | TRBJ1-2 | . | TRBV29-1
TGTGCCAGCAGCTTAAACAAGGGGGCTAGCGGGAGTTACAATGAGCAGTTCTTC | CASSLNKGASGSYNEQFF | TRBD2 | TRBJ2-1 | . | TRBV7-2
TGCAGCGTTGAATTGGCAGATACGCAGTATTTT | CSVELADTQYF | . | TRBJ2-3 | many | TRBV29-1
TGTGCCAGCAGCGTTGGGACAGAAAACACTGAAGCTTTCTTT | CASSVGTENTEAFF | TRBD1 | TRBJ1-1 | . | TRBV7-9
TGCAGTGCTAGTACTAGCGGGAGGGCTCGTTACAATGAGCAGTTCTTC | CSASTSGRARYNEQFF | TRBD2 | TRBJ2-1 | . | TRBV20-1
TGTGCCAACAGTTACCCCCGGACAGGGGACAATGAGCAGTTCTTC | CANSYPRTGDNEQFF | TRBD1 | TRBJ2-1 | . | TRBV5-5
TGTGCCAGCAGCTTATGGCGCCGGGGGCATACTGAAGCTTTCTTT | CASSLWRRGHTEAFF | . | TRBJ1-1 | . | TRBV11-2
TGTGCCAGCAGCGCATCCGCCTCCTACGAGCAGTACTTC | CASSASASYEQYF | . | TRBJ2-7 | . | TRBV9
TGTGCCAGCAGCTTAGTATCTAGCGTCTACAATGAGCAGTTCTTC | CASSLVSSVYNEQFF | . | TRBJ2-1 | few | TRBV7-9
TGTGCCCGTACAGTTGAGTTGAGCACTGAAGCTTTCTTT | CARTVELSTEAFF | . | TRBJ1-1 | . | TRBV30
TGTGCCTGGAGTGTTGGACTACAGGCCGGGGAGCTGTTTTTT | CAWSVGLQAGELFF | . | TRBJ2-2 | few | TRBV30
TGTGCCAGCAGCGAAAGCCATTCCACAGATACGCAGTATTTT | CASSESHSTDTQYF | . | TRBJ2-3 | once | TRBV9
TGCGCCAGCAGCTTGGGGGGGCGCGGGAGGGCCTACAATGAGCAGTTCTTC | CASSLGGRGRAYNEQFF | TRBD2 | TRBJ2-1 | . | TRBV5-1
TGTGCCAGCAGCGTAGCGGTTCCCCGAGGGGATGAGCAGTTCTTC | CASSVAVPRGDEQFF | . | TRBJ2-1 | few | TRBV9
TGCGCCAGCAGCCAAAGTTACTCGGGGGGCGATGGCTACACCTTC | CASSQSYSGGDGYTF | . | TRBJ1-2 | . | TRBV4-1
TGTGCCAGCAGCCAAATTTACGCCCGGTCCTACGAGCAGTACTTC | CASSQIYARSYEQYF | . | TRBJ2-7 | few | TRBV3-1
TGTGCCAGCAGTTTACTGGCGGCCAATCAGCCCCAGCATTTT | CASSLLAANQPQHF | . | TRBJ1-5 | . | TRBV12-3/TRBV12-4
TGTGCCAGCAGTGCCGCACCCGACAGGGAGGATACGCAGTATTTT | CASSAAPDREDTQYF | TRBD1 | TRBJ2-3 | . | TRBV27
TGTGCCAGCAGTTTACCAGGCGGGGGGACCAATGAGCAGTTCTTC | CASSLPGGGTNEQFF | TRBD2 | TRBJ2-1 | . | TRBV27
TGTGCCAGCAGTTCGGGGACCGGGACAGGGGGAAGTGGAAACACCATATATTTT | CASSSGTGTGGSGNTIYF | TRBD1 | TRBJ1-3 | . | TRBV12-3/TRBV12-4
TGTGCCAGCAGCCAAGGACAGGGAATGGGTAATGAAAAACTGTTTTTT | CASSQGQGMGNEKLFF | TRBD1 | TRBJ1-4 | few | TRBV4-2
TGTGCCAGCTCAACGGACAGGAGCACTGAAGCTTTCTTT | CASSTDRSTEAFF | TRBD1 | TRBJ1-1 | few | TRBV11-1
TGTGCCAGCAGCCCCCGGCTTGGGAGCCAAGAGACCCAGTACTTC | CASSPRLGSQETQYF | . | TRBJ2-5 | many | TRBV7-6
TGTGCCAGCGCGGGGGTTACCGAGGATACGCAGTATTTT | CASAGVTEDTQYF | TRBD2 | TRBJ2-3 | . | TRBV2
TGTGCCAGCAGCACCTACAGCACTGAAGCTTTCTTT | CASSTYSTEAFF | . | TRBJ1-1 | few | TRBV7-2
TGTGCCAGCAGTTACTCGGGACAAAAAAGCGAGCAGTACTTC | CASSYSGQKSEQYF | . | TRBJ2-7 | . | TRBV6-6
TGTGCCAGCAGCGTAGTCGAGGGGAATGAGCAGTTCTTC | CASSVVEGNEQFF | . | TRBJ2-1 | few | TRBV9